What follows describes a single T cell receptor (beta chain). What antigen it recognizes has not been identified. Base qualities are missing; no much larger clone stands one base away. The junction shows trimming of 3 bases on V and 2 bases on J, plus 18 bases between the germline ends. CDR1 MNHNS and CDR2 SASEGT are derived from the germline V gene. From the cysteine up to the phenylalanine, the CDR3 has a length of 17 residues. The entry retains the CDR3 DNA only, 51 bases that are in frame from base 1. This sample was taken from a study of blood T cell repertoires in COVID-19 (dated by TCRdb to the early 2020s). With respect to the entire study: Collaborator samples came from the United States, Italy and Spain and covered acute and convalescent phases of COVID-19. The prospective study material was composed of cDNA or gDNA derived from T cells, B-cell-depleted T cells, or PBMCs. Subjects who had been exposed to COVID-19, were actively infected with it, or had recovered from it provided the deeply sampled blood TCRbeta repertoires that made up the dataset. The repertoires were released in a freely available public database intended as a resource for research on the immune response to SARS-CoV-2. The samples were drawn from two sources: the first 160 participants of the ongoing ImmuneRACE study, and over 950 subjects contributed by 6 global collaborators. Sample metadata almost always included a de-identified subject ID, COVID-19 status, age in years and sex. Where available, HLA class I and class II types were obtained from metadata supplied by the sample provider rather than from assay-based typing.

Broader findings and caveats from the paper: Clinical and demographic metadata were provided uncurated, with the amount varying by source and participant.

Samples from volunteer blood donors who had recovered from COVID-19 were contributed by a second Seattle source. Each collaborating institution followed its own protocols to collect whole blood in K2EDTA tubes. Collaborator samples were shipped for TCRbeta analysis as frozen whole blood, isolated PBMCs, or DNA extracted from either sample type. TCRbeta CDR3 regions were amplified from genomic DNA using the immunoSEQ Assay, a bias-controlled multiplex PCR. Per the original workflow: Within the assay, amplification of reference gene primers was used to estimate how many nucleated cells each sample contained. To quantify the absolute abundance of each unique TCRbeta CDR3 rearrangement, sequence reads were collapsed and filtered. Productive Simpson clonality was computed per sample as the square root of Simpson's diversity index over productive rearrangements. TCRdb holds this immuneACCESS table with in-frame rearrangements only. Some clones are missing; in checked studies, unresolved V genes explain under half, and the rest has no known cause. The V and J calls and the clone size are those of that table, but D and trimming were determined from the DNA. The sample yields about 300,000 clones; about 87% were counted once. The ten largest clones take up 5.5% to 7% of the sample.

This sequence uses TRBV6-1 and TRBJ2-3; a tentative D call is TRBD1 (5 bases match). This TCR was sampled from a woman between 25 and 40 years old who had recovered from COVID-19. Sequencing was performed on peripheral blood. The CDR3 in this case is CASSDGSKPGLTDTQYF. At the DNA level, the sequence is TGTGCCAGCAGTGATGGGTCTAAACCAGGGCTCACAGATACGCAGTATTTT.